These 24 T cell receptor beta chains originate from one sample sequenced in a study of blood T cell repertoires in COVID-19. Libraries were prepared by immunoSEQ multiplex PCR; TCRdb keeps only in-frame clonotypes and omits some of them. This table holds 300,000 to 450,000 clones, roughly nine tenths found once. The sample comprised PBMCs or T cells enriched from blood (not recorded which). Source of these receptors: a man between 18 and 35 years old who had recovered from COVID-19.

The chain is built from TRBV4-1 and TRBJ2-7, with TRBD1 identical over 8 bases. Germline V CDR1 and CDR2: MGHRA, YSYEKL. This CDR3 has 16 residues. V was pared by 4 bases and J by 3 bases, with 11 bases of the junction left unmatched. CDR3 coding DNA: TGCGCCAGCAGCCGGTCATCGGGACAGGCTCTCTACGAGCAGTACTTC. This gives the protein CASSRSSGQALYEQYF.

The chain couples TRBV10-3 to TRBJ1-3, with 9 bases aligning to TRBD1. Unmatched junction bases numbered 4, after V lost 6 bases and J lost 4 bases. This CDR3 region has 14 residues. Looked up from germline, CDR1 is ENHRY and CDR2 is SYGVKD. The DNA for the CDR3 is TGTGCCATCAGGGGGACAGGGTCCGGAAACACCATATATTTT. Translation gives CAIRGTGSGNTIYF.

J is TRBJ2-3 and V is TRBV27, with D possibly being TRBD2 (6 bases). The CDR3 is 14 amino acids. The germline V and J ends were trimmed by 4 bases and 6 bases, with 14 bases remaining between them. Germline V gene data show CDR1 as MNHEY and CDR2 as SMNVEV (reference sequence). DNA for the CDR3: TGTGCCAGCAGTTCCGGGACTTGGGGGGATACGCAGTATTTT. It encodes CASSSGTWGDTQYF.

The V and J genes are TRBV18 and TRBJ1-5; 11 bases are shared with TRBD1. Looked up from germline, CDR1 is KGHSH and CDR2 is LQKENI. The CDR3 consists of 17 residues. V dropped 4 bases and J dropped 1; count of bases not matched to a gene: 6. The CDR3 DNA follows: TGTGCCAGCTCACTGTCCGGGACAGGGGGGAGCAATCAGCCCCAGCATTTT. Its translation: CASSLSGTGGSNQPQHF.

This chain connects TRBV5-1 to TRBJ2-7, with 7 bases aligning to TRBD2. The CDR3 consists of 13 residues. V lost 4 bases to trimming and J lost 6 bases; unmatched junction nucleotides: 7. Germline lookup yields CDR1 SGHRS and CDR2 YFSETQ. The CDR3 is CASSPRERVEQYF. CDR3 nucleotide sequence: TGCGCCAGCAGCCCGCGGGAGAGGGTCGAGCAGTACTTC.

This clone showed up just once. This chain uses TRBV13 with TRBJ2-1; D is unclear. CDR1 PRHDT and CDR2 FYEKMQ come from the germline V gene (reference sequence). Deletions cut 0 bases from V and 2 bases from J, with 8 bases between. The CDR3 runs 15 residues. CDR3 DNA sequence: TGTGCCAGCAGCTTAGGGGGCAGAACCTACAATGAGCAGTTCTTC. This sequence encodes CASSLGGRTYNEQFF. Complete variable domain (other parts from reference TRBV13 and TRBJ2-1): AAGVIQSPRHLIKEKRETATLKCYPIPRHDTVYWYQQGPGQDPQFLISFYEKMQSDKGSIPDRFSAQQFSDYHSELNMSSLELGDSALYFCASSLGGRTYNEQFFGPGTRLTVL.

This clone was seen once. The CDR3 sequence: CASSLLWGGPLHF. The CDR3 DNA follows: TGTGCCAGCAGCTTACTTTGGGGGGGGCCCCTCCACTTT. The V and J genes are TRBV7-9 and TRBJ1-6, with a possible D match to TRBD1 (5 bases). CDR1 and CDR2 (germline): SEHNR, FQNEAQ (reference sequence). The CDR3 is 13 amino acids. V was shortened by 2 bases and J by 13 bases, with 12 bases between the two germline ends. The whole variable domain, remainder taken from reference TRBV7-9 and TRBJ1-6, is DTGVSQNPRHKITKRGQNVTFRCDPISEHNRLYWYRQTLGQGPEFLTYFQNEAQLEKSRLLSDRFSAERPKGSFSTLEIQRTEQGDSAMYLCASSLLWGGPLHFGNGTRLTVT.

The genes are TRBV6-5 and TRBJ1-2, with 7 bases identical to TRBD1. Germline CDR1 and CDR2: MNHEY and SVGAGI. J was trimmed by 4 bases and V by 2 bases; bases with no gene match: 10. The CDR3 is 16 amino acids. CDR3 sequence: CASSYLLTGIPYGYTF. CDR3 DNA: TGTGCCAGCAGTTACCTATTGACAGGGATTCCCTATGGCTACACCTTC.

In DNA form, the CDR3 reads TGTGCCAGCAGTGAGGGGGGGACCTACGAGCAGTACTTC. Translation: CASSEGGTYEQYF. The rearrangement joins TRBV2 to TRBJ2-7, with TRBD2 matching 7 bases. The CDR3 spans 13 residues. The V segment lost 3 bases and the J segment 2 bases; nucleotides outside the gene matches: 1. Germline lookup yields CDR1 SNHLY and CDR2 FYNNEI.

The chain has TRBV5-5 and TRBJ2-7, with 10 bases that match TRBD2. V shed 3 bases, J shed 2 bases, and the junction held 8 bases outside the gene matches. CDR3 length equals 16 residues. Per the germline V gene, CDR1 is SGHKS and CDR2 is YYEKEE (reference sequence). CDR3 coding DNA: TGTGCCAGCAGCTCCCGACGACTAGCGGGTGCCTACGAGCAGTACTTC. Its protein product is CASSSRRLAGAYEQYF.

This chain links TRBV11-2 with TRBJ1-2, with 7 nucleotides matching TRBD1. This CDR3 has 13 residues. The V and J ends lost 5 bases and 6 bases, in that order; junction bases with no gene match: 6. Germline V gene data show CDR1 as SGHAT and CDR2 as FQNNGV. CDR3 amino acids: CASSMTGSHGYTF. The DNA of the CDR3 is TGTGCCAGCAGCATGACAGGGTCCCATGGCTACACCTTC.

This sequence joins TRBV19 and TRBJ1-6; D possibly corresponds to TRBD1 (5 bases). The germline CDR1 and CDR2 sequences are LNHDA and SQIVND (reference sequence). This CDR3 comprises 15 residues. V was trimmed by 6 bases and J by 3 bases, leaving 12 bases between them. CDR3 in DNA: TGTGCCAGTAGACAGGACACCCTCTATAATTCACCCCTCCACTTT. This codes for CASRQDTLYNSPLHF.

On this clone itself: At one boundary the junction diverges from the germline segment, which might be a read error. The V call is TRBV19, the J call TRBJ1-2, with 9 bases lining up with TRBD1. Germline V gene data show CDR1 as LNHDA and CDR2 as SQIVND (reference sequence). The CDR3 is made up of 15 amino acids. In DNA form, the CDR3 reads TGTCCCAGTCCGCGACAGGGGGGGTCCCTCTATGGCTACACCTTC. Residues: CPSPRQGGSLYGYTF.

The chain is built from TRBV12-3 or TRBV12-4 and TRBJ1-2; D unclear. The CDR3 is 13 amino acids. Trimming stripped 7 bases from V and 8 bases from J, with 17 bases between. DNA for the CDR3: TGTGCCAGCATTCTCGGCGGGGTCGGGGGCTACACCTTC. Translating it yields CASILGGVGGYTF.

The V and J genes are TRBV7-6 and TRBJ2-5; TRBD1 aligns across 10 bases. J was trimmed by 3 bases and V by 1 base; bases with no gene match: 2. In germline, CDR1 is SGHVS, CDR2 FNYEAQ. The CDR3 loop spans 15 amino acids. The CDR3 DNA is TGTGCCAGCAGCTTAGAAGGGACAGGGGAAGAGACCCAGTACTTC. Amino acid sequence: CASSLEGTGEETQYF.

The chain has TRBV7-2 and TRBJ2-7; tentative D call: TRBD1 (6 bases). The CDR3 has 15 amino acids. V gave up 5 bases and J gave up 1 base, with 15 bases separating them. The germline V gene encodes CDR1 SGHTA and CDR2 FQGNSA. The CDR3 DNA is TGTGCCAGCAGCAATTGGACAGTGGTGTCCTACGAGCAGTACTTC. Encoded protein: CASSNWTVVSYEQYF.

The chain carries TRBV19 and TRBJ2-2; 7 bases line up with TRBD1. The length of the CDR3 is 16 residues. CDR1 is LNHDA and CDR2 is SQIVND in the germline V gene (reference sequence). V lost 1 base and J lost 6; bases outside the gene matches: 8. The CDR3 region has the DNA TGTGCCAGTAGTATAGGACGGACAGGTCCGTCCGGGGAGCTGTTTTTT. Its translation: CASSIGRTGPSGELFF.

The CDR3 here is CASSLSGGNYGYTF. Here the CDR3 DNA reads TGTGCCAGCAGTTTATCAGGGGGCAACTATGGCTACACCTTC. The genes are TRBV6-5 and TRBJ1-2; TRBD1 matches 8 bases. The V segment lost 4 bases and the J segment 2 bases; nucleotides outside the gene matches: 3. Germline loops: CDR1 MNHEY, CDR2 SVGAGI. This CDR3 has 14 residues.

This chain uses TRBV12-3 or TRBV12-4 with TRBJ1-6, with D uncertain. This CDR3 has 12 amino acids. Trimming took off 7 bases at V and 9 bases at J, with 10 bases between the two ends. The CDR3 DNA sequence: TGTGCCAGCAACGAGGGCCCTTCACCCCTCCACTTT. Its translation is CASNEGPSPLHF.

The J gene is TRBJ2-7, the V gene TRBV28, with 9 positions matching TRBD2. J was trimmed by 2 bases and V by 9 bases; bases with no gene match: 8. The CDR3 runs 14 residues. Germline V lookup: CDR1 MDHEN, CDR2 SYDVKM. CDR3 sequence (DNA): TGTGCCAGTTCGACTAGCGGAAAAACCTACGAGCAGTACTTC. Its protein is CASSTSGKTYEQYF. The full variable domain, its missing parts supplied by reference TRBV28 and TRBJ2-7, is DVKVTQSSRYLVKRTGEKVFLECVQDMDHENMFWYRQDPGLGLRLIYFSYDVKMKEKGDIPEGYSVSREKKERFSLILESASTNQTSMYLCASSTSGKTYEQYFGPGTRLTVT.

The chain is built from TRBV3-1 (or the pseudogene TRBV3-2) and TRBJ2-1; 15 bases line up with TRBD2. The CDR3 length is 18 residues. V dropped 4 bases and J dropped 4; count of bases not matched to a gene: 8. Germline CDR1 LGHDT, CDR2 YNNKEL (reference sequence). Written as DNA, the CDR3 is TGTGCCAGCAGCCTTCTTGGGACTAGCGGGAGGTCTTACAATGAGCAGTTCTTC. Its translation is CASSLLGTSGRSYNEQFF.

The chain has TRBV6-5 and TRBJ1-6, with D hard to call. Germline V gene sequence: CDR1 MNHEY, CDR2 SVGAGI. This CDR3 has 13 amino acids. Deletions cut 2 bases from V and 14 bases from J, with 13 bases between. CDR3 region: CASSYLGVGALHF. In DNA form, the CDR3 reads TGTGCCAGCAGTTACCTGGGCGTCGGGGCCCTCCACTTT.

J is TRBJ2-7 and V is TRBV5-6; 8 bases are a match to TRBD1. Germline V gene data show CDR1 as SGHDT and CDR2 as YYEEEE. The CDR3 is made up of 14 amino acids. V trimming: 0 bases; J trimming: 4 bases; junction bases outside the gene matches: 3. DNA for the CDR3: TGTGCCAGCAGCTTGGGGACAGGGACATACGAGCAGTACTTC. Translation gives CASSLGTGTYEQYF.

This rearrangement joins TRBV11-2 to TRBJ2-1, with no clear D. CDR1 SGHAT and CDR2 FQNNGV come from the germline V gene. There are 18 residues in the CDR3. Trimming took off 5 bases at V and 0 bases at J, with 20 bases between the two ends. The chain's CDR3 is CASSQNPPSQSSYNEQFF. The CDR3 nucleotides read TGTGCCAGCAGCCAAAATCCCCCTAGTCAGAGCTCCTACAATGAGCAGTTCTTC.